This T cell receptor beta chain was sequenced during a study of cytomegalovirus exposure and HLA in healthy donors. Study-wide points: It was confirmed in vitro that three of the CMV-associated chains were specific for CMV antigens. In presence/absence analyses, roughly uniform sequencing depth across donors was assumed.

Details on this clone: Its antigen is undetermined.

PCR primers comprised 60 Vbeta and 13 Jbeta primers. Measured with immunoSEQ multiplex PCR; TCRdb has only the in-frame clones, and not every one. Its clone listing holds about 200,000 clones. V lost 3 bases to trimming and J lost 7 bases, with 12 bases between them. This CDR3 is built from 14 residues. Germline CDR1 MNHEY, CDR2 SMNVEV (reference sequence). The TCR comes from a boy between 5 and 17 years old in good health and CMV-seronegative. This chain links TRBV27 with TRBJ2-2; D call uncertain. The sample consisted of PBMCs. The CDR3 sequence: CASSFTETVGELFF. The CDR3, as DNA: TGTGCCAGCAGTTTCACCGAGACTGTCGGGGAGCTGTTTTTT.